This T cell receptor beta chain is drawn from a study of blood T cell repertoires in COVID-19. Study-level information: From T cells, B-cell-depleted T cells, or PBMCs came the material, which was cDNA or gDNA.

Original methodology: Amplification from reference gene primers served as the basis for estimated nucleated cell counts. Assay used: immunoSEQ multiplex PCR; TCRdb lists only in-frame clones, some missing. That table is the source of V, J and clone size, and D and trimming were worked out from the DNA. Of 52,000 or so clones listed, approximately 80% are singletons. The CDR3 loop spans 15 amino acids. Germline values: CDR1 SGHDN, CDR2 FVKESK. Deletions cut 0 bases from V and 8 bases from J, with 11 bases between. The chain combines TRBV14 with TRBJ1-6, with a possible D match to TRBD1 (5 bases). This TCR was sampled from a human donor in a cohort sampled during active or convalescent COVID-19. Sequencing was carried out using peripheral blood. CDR3 DNA sequence: TGTGCCAGCAGCCAAGATGAGACAGTCTATTCACCCCTCCACTTT. It translates to CASSQDETVYSPLHF.